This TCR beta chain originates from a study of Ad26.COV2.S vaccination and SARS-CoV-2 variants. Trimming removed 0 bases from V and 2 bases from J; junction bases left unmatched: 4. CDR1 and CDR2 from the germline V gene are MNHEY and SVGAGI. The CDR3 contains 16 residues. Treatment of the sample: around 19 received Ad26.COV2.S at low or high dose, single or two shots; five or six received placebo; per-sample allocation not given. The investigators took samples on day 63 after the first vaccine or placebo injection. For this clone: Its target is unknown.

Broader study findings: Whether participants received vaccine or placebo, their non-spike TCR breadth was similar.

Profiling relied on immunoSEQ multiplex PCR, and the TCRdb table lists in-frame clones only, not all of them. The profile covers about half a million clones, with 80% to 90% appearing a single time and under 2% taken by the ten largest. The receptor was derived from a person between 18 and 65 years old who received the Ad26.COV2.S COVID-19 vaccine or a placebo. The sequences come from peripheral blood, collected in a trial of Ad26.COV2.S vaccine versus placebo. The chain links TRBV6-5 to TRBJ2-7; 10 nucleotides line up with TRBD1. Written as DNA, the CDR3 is TGTGCCAGCAGTTACTCGGGACAGGGGTACGCCTACGAGCAGTACTTC. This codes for CASSYSGQGYAYEQYF.